A single sample gave rise to the 23 T cell receptor beta chains below, sequenced in a study of control samples from healthy donors and cancer patients. The assay was immunoSEQ multiplex PCR, and TCRdb's table has in-frame clones only and misses some. The table has roughly 150,000 clones, over 90% seen once; the top ten hold 2% to 2.5%. Sequencing used blood. The receptors originated from a man between 45 and 60 years old in good health.

This clone was recorded a few times. The V gene is TRBV9, the J gene TRBJ2-7; D unclear. The CDR3 runs to 14 residues. V lost 2 bases, J lost 0 bases, and 9 bases lay in between. Germline-derived CDR1 and CDR2 are SGDLS and YYNGEE. CDR3 loop: CASSVYPSSYEQYF. For the CDR3, the DNA is TGTGCCAGCAGCGTCTATCCGAGCTCCTACGAGCAGTACTTC.

The chain links TRBV7-6 to TRBJ2-2; possibly TRBD1 for D (6 bases). Germline lookup yields CDR1 SGHVS and CDR2 FNYEAQ. The CDR3 consists of 15 residues. V shed 3 bases and J shed 3 bases, with 11 bases lying between them. CDR3 sequence: CASSLNRVDTGELFF. CDR3 nucleotides: TGTGCCAGCAGCTTGAACAGGGTTGACACCGGGGAGCTGTTTTTT.

This chain links TRBV10-2 with TRBJ1-2; D possibly corresponds to TRBD1 (5 bases). Trimming left V 3 bases short and J 6 bases short, with 14 bases between. The CDR3 totals 14 residues. Germline CDR1 WSHSY, CDR2 SAAADI. This chain's CDR3 is CASSEPTRGHGYTF. The DNA for the CDR3 is TGCGCCAGCAGTGAACCGACTCGGGGCCATGGCTACACCTTC.

The chain is built from TRBV14 and TRBJ1-1, with D uncertain. The CDR3 loop spans 14 amino acids. Trimming removed 0 bases at V and 2 bases at J, with 7 bases between. Germline CDR1 is SGHDN and CDR2 is FVKESK. The CDR3 loop is CASSQETTNTEAFF. CDR3 nucleotides: TGTGCCAGCAGCCAAGAAACCACAAACACTGAAGCTTTCTTT.

Only a few counts were recorded for this clone. V gene TRBV7-9 combines with J gene TRBJ1-2; D is unresolved. Germline CDR1 is SEHNR and CDR2 is FQNEAQ (reference sequence). The CDR3 loop spans 11 amino acids. Trimming removed 0 bases at V and 8 bases at J, with 4 bases between. CDR3 DNA sequence: TGTGCCAGCAGCTTAGCGGGGGGCTACACCTTC. Encoded protein: CASSLAGGYTF.

The sample holds a few counts of this clone. V and J are TRBV6-6 and TRBJ2-1; 10 bases match TRBD2. The V gene's germline CDR1 is MNHNY and CDR2 SVGAGI (reference sequence). The CDR3 totals 16 residues. Losses at the gene ends were 6 bases for V and 2 bases for J; bases not matched to a gene: 7. DNA of the CDR3: TGTGCCAGCAGGGATCGAGCGGGAGGGGCCTACAATGAGCAGTTCTTC. Protein sequence: CASRDRAGGAYNEQFF.

V is TRBV4-1 and J is TRBJ2-2; 8 bases map to TRBD1. The CDR3 is 17 residues long. Germline lookup yields CDR1 MGHRA and CDR2 YSYEKL. V lost 4 bases to trimming and J lost 5 bases; unmatched junction nucleotides: 12. CDR3 nucleotide sequence: TGCGCCAGCAGCCTTCCCCTGGACAGGGCCCCAACCGGGGAGCTGTTTTTT. Translated: CASSLPLDRAPTGELFF.

This clone is a singleton in its sample. V and J are TRBV12-3 or TRBV12-4 and TRBJ1-1, with D unclear. The CDR3 spans 13 residues. V lost 3 bases to trimming and J lost 0 bases, with 5 bases between them. CDR3 region: CASSFFLNTEAFF. In DNA, the CDR3 is TGTGCCAGCAGTTTCTTTCTGAACACTGAAGCTTTCTTT.

V and J are TRBV5-1 and TRBJ2-2, with D possibly being TRBD1 (5 bases). Looked up from germline, CDR1 is SGHRS and CDR2 is YFSETQ. Trimming removed 5 bases at V and 0 bases at J, with 11 bases between. This CDR3 has 15 residues. CDR3 sequence (DNA): TGCGCCAGCAGGTCTGACAGTTCGAACACCGGGGAGCTGTTTTTT. Encoded protein: CASRSDSSNTGELFF.

This clone is categorized as medium-sized. The chain joins TRBV5-5 to TRBJ1-5; D gene ambiguous. Germline CDR1 reads SGHKS; CDR2 reads YYEKEE (reference sequence). Trimming took 4 bases from V and 4 from J, leaving 9 bases between them. The CDR3 runs to 13 residues. CDR3 region: CASSTGSNQPQHF. CDR3 nucleotides: TGTGCCAGCAGCACCGGTTCAAATCAGCCCCAGCATTTT.

The chain carries TRBV24-1 and TRBJ2-2; the D gene is possibly TRBD2 (5 bases). Trimming cost V 5 bases and J 5 bases, with 11 bases left between them. CDR3 size: 14 residues. The germline V gene encodes CDR1 KGHDR and CDR2 SFDVKD. The CDR3 protein is CATSAPGGTGELFF. The CDR3 coding sequence is TGTGCCACCAGTGCCCCGGGCGGGACCGGGGAGCTGTTTTTT.

The chain joins TRBV5-1 to TRBJ1-1; D ambiguous. V was shortened by 7 bases and J by 1 base, with 11 bases between the two germline ends. CDR3 length: 13 amino acids. CDR1 and CDR2 from the germline V gene are SGHRS and YFSETQ. The DNA for the CDR3 is TGCGCCAGCCGCCGCTCGGAGAACACTGAAGCTTTCTTT. Its protein is CASRRSENTEAFF.

As DNA, the CDR3 is TGTGCCAGCAGCTCTCTAGCGGGGATCTCCTACGAGCAGTACTTC. Protein sequence: CASSSLAGISYEQYF. The rearrangement links TRBV11-2 to TRBJ2-7; 9 bases map to TRBD2. CDR3 length: 15 amino acids. V lost 4 bases, J lost 0 bases, and 4 bases stayed unmatched. CDR1 and CDR2 from the germline V gene are SGHAT and FQNNGV. The full variable domain, rest sourced from reference TRBV11-2 and TRBJ2-7, is EAGVAQSPRYKIIEKRQSVAFWCNPISGHATLYWYQQILGQGPKLLIQFQNNGVVDDSQLPKDRFSAERLKGVDSTLKIQPAKLEDSAVYLCASSSLAGISYEQYFGPGTRLTVT.

CDR3: CASSLGSSGGYNEQFF. In DNA form, the CDR3 reads TGTGCCAGCAGCTTAGGGTCTAGCGGAGGGTACAATGAGCAGTTCTTC. This chain connects TRBV7-6 to TRBJ2-1; 7 bases fit TRBD2. This CDR3 contains 16 residues. The junction had 7 bases not matched to a gene; V was cut back by 1 base and J by 4 bases. The V gene's germline CDR1 is SGHVS and CDR2 FNYEAQ. The variable domain in full, with the rest retrieved from reference TRBV7-6 and TRBJ2-1, is GAGVSQSPRYKVTKRGQDVALRCDPISGHVSLYWYRQALGQGPEFLTYFNYEAQQDKSGLPNDRFSAERPEGSISTLTIQRTEQRDSAMYRCASSLGSSGGYNEQFFGPGTRLTVL.

This chain uses TRBV18 with TRBJ1-1; D not certain. The CDR3 contains 13 residues. V was cut by 3 bases and J by 1 base, with 6 bases left in between. Germline CDR1 and CDR2: KGHSH and LQKENI. The CDR3 coding sequence is TGTGCCAGCTCACCGGGCAGGAACACTGAAGCTTTCTTT. Translated, it gives CASSPGRNTEAFF.

The rearrangement joins TRBV5-1 to TRBJ2-1; D gene ambiguous. Germline V gene sequence: CDR1 SGHRS, CDR2 YFSETQ. The CDR3 contains 11 residues. The V end lost 0 bases, the J end lost 9 bases, and 4 bases lay between the germline ends. For the CDR3, the DNA is TGCGCCAGCAGCTTGGAGGGTGAGCAGTTCTTC. Protein sequence: CASSLEGEQFF.

The gene calls are TRBV27 and TRBJ1-3; 7 nucleotides match TRBD1. The V segment lost 2 bases and the J segment 4 bases; nucleotides outside the gene matches: 5. CDR1 and CDR2 from the germline V gene are MNHEY and SMNVEV (reference sequence). This CDR3 contains 15 residues. The CDR3 region has the DNA TGTGCCAGCAGTTTACGGGGGACAGCCGGAAACACCATATATTTT. Translated, it gives CASSLRGTAGNTIYF.

V usage is TRBV10-3 and J usage is TRBJ1-3; tentatively, D is TRBD1 (6 bases). The V gene lost 8 bases and the J gene lost 0 bases, with 14 bases spanning the gap. The CDR3 covers 15 residues. Germline-derived CDR1 and CDR2 are ENHRY and SYGVKD. The CDR3 loop is CAISGDPISGNTIYF. The CDR3 DNA reads as TGTGCCATCTCAGGGGACCCGATCTCTGGAAACACCATATATTTT.

The V and J genes are TRBV10-3 and TRBJ2-3; D uncertain. V dropped 8 bases and J dropped 0 bases, with 9 bases sitting between them. Germline V CDR1 and CDR2: ENHRY, SYGVKD. The CDR3 has 13 residues. The CDR3 sequence is CAIAAVSTDTQYF. The CDR3 DNA reads TGTGCCATCGCGGCAGTAAGCACAGATACGCAGTATTTT.

The chain has TRBV28 and TRBJ1-3, with D maybe TRBD1 (5 bases). Trimming took off 4 bases at V and 3 bases at J, with 10 bases between the two ends. The germline V gene has CDR1 MDHEN and CDR2 SYDVKM. The CDR3 is made up of 14 amino acids. In DNA, the CDR3 is TGTGCCAGCAGTTCAGGGAGGGTTGGAAACACCATATATTTT. It is translated as CASSSGRVGNTIYF.

The CDR3 DNA reads TGTGCCAGCAGCTTAAGAGGGGTAGCGGGCTACAATGAGCAGTTCTTC. Protein sequence: CASSLRGVAGYNEQFF. The chain is built from TRBV11-3 and TRBJ2-1, with 7 bases lining up with TRBD2. The CDR3 loop spans 16 amino acids. V lost 2 bases and J lost 3; bases outside the gene matches: 7. The germline gives CDR1 SGHNT, CDR2 YENEEA.

The rearrangement joins TRBV24-1 to TRBJ2-3; D not resolved. V dropped 3 bases and J dropped 4 bases, with 10 bases sitting between them. CDR1 and CDR2 from the germline V gene are KGHDR and SFDVKD. The CDR3 loop spans 14 amino acids. The CDR3: CATSDPVKADTQYF. In DNA, the CDR3 is TGTGCCACCAGTGATCCGGTGAAGGCAGATACGCAGTATTTT.

The gene calls are TRBV5-1 and TRBJ1-3; unclear D gene. Trimming pared 3 bases from V and 0 bases from J, leaving 16 bases between. The CDR3 is 17 amino acids. Germline V gives CDR1 SGHRS, CDR2 YFSETQ. The CDR3 DNA follows: TGCGCCAGCAGCTCGAAACCCTCCCACTTCTCTGGAAACACCATATATTTT. Protein sequence: CASSSKPSHFSGNTIYF.